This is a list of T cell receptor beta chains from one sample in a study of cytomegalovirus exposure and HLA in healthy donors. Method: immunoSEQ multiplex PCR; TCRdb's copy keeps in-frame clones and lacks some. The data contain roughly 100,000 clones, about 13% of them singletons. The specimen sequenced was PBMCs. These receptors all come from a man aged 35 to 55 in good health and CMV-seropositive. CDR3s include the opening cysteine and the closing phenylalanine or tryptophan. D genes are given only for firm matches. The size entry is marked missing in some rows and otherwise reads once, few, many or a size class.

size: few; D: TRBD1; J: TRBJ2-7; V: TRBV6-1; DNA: TGTGCCAGCAGTGAAGGGGGGACAGGGGGCTCCTACGAGCAGTACTTC; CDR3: CASSEGGTGGSYEQYF
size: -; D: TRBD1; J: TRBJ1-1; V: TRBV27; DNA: TGTGCCAGCAAAAGAAATGGACAGGTGAACACTGAAGCTTTCTTT; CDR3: CASKRNGQVNTEAFF
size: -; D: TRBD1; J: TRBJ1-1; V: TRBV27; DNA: TGTGCCAGCAGTTTAAGGGGAGTCGGGACAGATAAGAACACTGAAGCTTTCTTT; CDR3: CASSLRGVGTDKNTEAFF
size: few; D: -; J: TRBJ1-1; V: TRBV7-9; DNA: TGTGCCAGCAGCTTCAGGCGCCACGAGAACACTGAAGCTTTCTTT; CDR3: CASSFRRHENTEAFF
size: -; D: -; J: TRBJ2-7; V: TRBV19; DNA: TGTGCCAGTAGTATTTCGACAGGTACATCCTACGAGCAGTACTTC; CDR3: CASSISTGTSYEQYF
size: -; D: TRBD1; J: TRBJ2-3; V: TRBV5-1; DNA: TGCGCCAGCAGCCCAGACCCACAGGGGAGAGCAGATACGCAGTATTTT; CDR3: CASSPDPQGRADTQYF
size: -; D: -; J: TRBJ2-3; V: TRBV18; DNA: TGTGCCAGCTCACCGAGTGGCACAGATACGCAGTATTTT; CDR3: CASSPSGTDTQYF
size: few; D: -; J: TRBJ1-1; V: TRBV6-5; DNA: TGTGCCAGCAGTTACTCGTCAGGGATGAACACTGAAGCTTTCTTT; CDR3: CASSYSSGMNTEAFF
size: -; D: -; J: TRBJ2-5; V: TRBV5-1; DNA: TGCGCCAGCAGCCCGCAGCAGGGAATTTTCAGAGAGACCCAGTACTTC; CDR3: CASSPQQGIFRETQYF
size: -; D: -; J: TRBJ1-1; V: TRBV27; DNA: TGTGCCAGCTTCCAGGGGAGAGCTTTCTTT; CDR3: CASFQGRAFF
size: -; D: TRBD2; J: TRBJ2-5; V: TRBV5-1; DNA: TGCGCCAGCAGCAGAGACCCCGGACTAGCGGGAGAAGAGACCCAGTACTTC; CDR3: CASSRDPGLAGEETQYF
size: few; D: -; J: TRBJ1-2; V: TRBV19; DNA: TGTGCCAGTAGCGCTCGGGGGGCCGGTGGCTACACCTTC; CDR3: CASSARGAGGYTF
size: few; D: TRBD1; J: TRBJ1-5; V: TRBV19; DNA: TGTGCCAGTAGTATAAAGGCTCCGACAGGGACAAGGTCGCCCCAGCATTTT; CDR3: CASSIKAPTGTRSPQHF
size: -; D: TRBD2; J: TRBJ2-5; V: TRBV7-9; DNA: TGTGCCAGCAGCTGGTCGACTAGCGGGAGAGAAGAGACCCAGTACTTC; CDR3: CASSWSTSGREETQYF
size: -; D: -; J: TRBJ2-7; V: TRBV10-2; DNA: TGCGCCAGCAGTGGTTTAGCGCCGAACGAGCAGTACTTC; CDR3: CASSGLAPNEQYF
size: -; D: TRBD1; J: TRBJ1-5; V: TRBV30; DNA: TGTGCCTGGAGTCCGCGTAGGGGCGGGACAGCGCCCCAGCATTTT; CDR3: CAWSPRRGGTAPQHF
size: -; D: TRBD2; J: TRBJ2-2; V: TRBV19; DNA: TGTGCCAGTAGTATTCTTGCTAGCGGGAGAGCAGGAATTACCGGGGAGCTGTTTTTT; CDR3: CASSILASGRAGITGELFF
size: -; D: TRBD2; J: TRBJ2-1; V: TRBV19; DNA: TGTGCCAGTTCGACTAGCGGCTGGCCTAATGAGCAGTTCTTC; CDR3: CASSTSGWPNEQFF
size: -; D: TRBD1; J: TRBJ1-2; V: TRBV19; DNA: TGTGCCACCGGGACAGGGCGCTATGGCTACACCTTC; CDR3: CATGTGRYGYTF
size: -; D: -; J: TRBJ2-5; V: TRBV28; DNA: TGTGCCAGCATTATGGGGGCGAGGTTCCAAGAGACCCAGTACTTC; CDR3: CASIMGARFQETQYF
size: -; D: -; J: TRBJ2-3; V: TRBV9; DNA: TGTGCCAGCAGCGTAGCCGGTACTACGGATACGCAGTATTTT; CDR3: CASSVAGTTDTQYF
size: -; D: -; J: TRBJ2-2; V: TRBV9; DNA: TGTGCCAGCAGCGTAGGGAACAGGGTTACCGGGGAGCTGTTTTTT; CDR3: CASSVGNRVTGELFF
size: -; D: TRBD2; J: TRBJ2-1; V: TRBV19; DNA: TGTGCCAGTAGTATAGGACTAGCGGTGTACAATGAGCAGTTCTTC; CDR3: CASSIGLAVYNEQFF
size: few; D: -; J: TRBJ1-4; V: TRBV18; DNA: TGTGCCAGCTCACCCCCTTCAACTAATGAAAAACTGTTTTTT; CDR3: CASSPPSTNEKLFF
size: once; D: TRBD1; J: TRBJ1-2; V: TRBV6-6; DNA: TGTGCCAGCAGTTCTCGACAGGGGGCGTTGAACTATGGCTACACCTTC; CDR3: CASSSRQGALNYGYTF
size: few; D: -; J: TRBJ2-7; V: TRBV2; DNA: TGTGCCAGCAGTGAAGCGGCGAACAGGAACCCTGGGCAGTACTTC; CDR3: CASSEAANRNPGQYF